This T cell receptor beta chain was recovered during a study of T cell responses to AZD1222 COVID-19 vaccine. V lost 5 bases and J 6 bases, leaving 13 bases between the germline ends. Germline V CDR1 and CDR2: SGHTA, FQGTGA. This CDR3 is 14 amino acids long. Whole-study findings and limits: Possibly, clonal diversity was underestimated; donors were largely white British and included more females. Baseline serology detected seropositivity in only five or six AZD1222 recipients.

Concerning this clone: No antigen is known for it.

Method: immunoSEQ multiplex PCR; TCRdb's copy keeps in-frame clones and lacks some. The table records just under 95,000 clones, nearly 90% of them present only once. This clonotype was sampled from an adult in good health. Source: peripheral blood, taken on day 0 of AZD1222 vaccination. V and J are TRBV7-3 and TRBJ2-2; tentatively, D is TRBD1 (6 bases). The CDR3 DNA is TGTGCCAGCAGCCGGGTGGGGGCCGCCGGGGAGCTGTTTTTT. This codes for CASSRVGAAGELFF.